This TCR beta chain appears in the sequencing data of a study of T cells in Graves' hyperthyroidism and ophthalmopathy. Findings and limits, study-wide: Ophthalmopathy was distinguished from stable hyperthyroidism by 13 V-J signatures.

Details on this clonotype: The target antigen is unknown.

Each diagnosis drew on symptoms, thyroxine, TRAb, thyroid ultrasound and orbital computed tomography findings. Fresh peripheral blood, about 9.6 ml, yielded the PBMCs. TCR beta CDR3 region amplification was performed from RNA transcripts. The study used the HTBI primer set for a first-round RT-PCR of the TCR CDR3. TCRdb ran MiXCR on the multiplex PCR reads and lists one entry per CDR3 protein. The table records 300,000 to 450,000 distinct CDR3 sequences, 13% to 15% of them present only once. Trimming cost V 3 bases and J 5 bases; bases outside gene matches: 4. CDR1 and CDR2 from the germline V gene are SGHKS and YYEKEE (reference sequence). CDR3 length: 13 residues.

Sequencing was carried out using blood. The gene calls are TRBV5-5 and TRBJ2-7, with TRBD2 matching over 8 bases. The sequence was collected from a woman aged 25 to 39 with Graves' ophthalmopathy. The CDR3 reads CASSWGLVNEQYF. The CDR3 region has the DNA TGTGCCAGCAGCTGGGGACTAGTGAACGAGCAGTACTTC. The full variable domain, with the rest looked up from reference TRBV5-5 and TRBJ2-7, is DAGVTQSPTHLIKTRGQQVTLRCSPISGHKSVSWYQQVLGQGPQFIFQYYEKEERGRGNFPDRFSARQFPNYSSELNVNALLLGDSALYLCASSWGLVNEQYFGPGTRLTVT.